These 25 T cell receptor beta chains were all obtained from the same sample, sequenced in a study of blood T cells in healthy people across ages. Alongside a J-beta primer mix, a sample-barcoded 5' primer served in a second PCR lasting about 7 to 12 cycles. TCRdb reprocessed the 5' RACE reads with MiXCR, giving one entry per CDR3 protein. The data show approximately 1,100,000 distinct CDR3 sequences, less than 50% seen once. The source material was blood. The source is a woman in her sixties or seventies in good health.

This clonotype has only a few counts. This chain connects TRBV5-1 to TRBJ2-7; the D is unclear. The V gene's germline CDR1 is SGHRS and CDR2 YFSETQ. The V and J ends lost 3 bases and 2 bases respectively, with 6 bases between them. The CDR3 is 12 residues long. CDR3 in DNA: TGCGCCAGCAGCTATACGGCCTACGAGCAGTACTTC. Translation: CASSYTAYEQYF.

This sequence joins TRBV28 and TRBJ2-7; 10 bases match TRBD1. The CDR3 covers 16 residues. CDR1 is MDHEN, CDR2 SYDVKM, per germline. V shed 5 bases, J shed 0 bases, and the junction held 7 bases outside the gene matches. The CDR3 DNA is TGTGCCAGCAGTCCTCGGACAGGGGGGATCTCCTACGAGCAGTACTTC. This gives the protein CASSPRTGGISYEQYF.

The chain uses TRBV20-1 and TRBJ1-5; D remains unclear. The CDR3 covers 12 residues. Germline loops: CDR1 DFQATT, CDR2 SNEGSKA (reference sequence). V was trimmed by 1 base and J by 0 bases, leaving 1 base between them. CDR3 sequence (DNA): TGCAGTGCTAGAGTTAGCAATCAGCCCCAGCATTTT. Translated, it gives CSARVSNQPQHF.

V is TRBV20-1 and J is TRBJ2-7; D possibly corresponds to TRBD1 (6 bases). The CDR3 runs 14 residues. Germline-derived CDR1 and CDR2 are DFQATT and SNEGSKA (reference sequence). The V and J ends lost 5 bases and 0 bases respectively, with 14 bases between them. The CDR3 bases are TGCAGTGCTCGAAGGACAGCGAGCTCCTACGAGCAGTACTTC. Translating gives CSARRTASSYEQYF.

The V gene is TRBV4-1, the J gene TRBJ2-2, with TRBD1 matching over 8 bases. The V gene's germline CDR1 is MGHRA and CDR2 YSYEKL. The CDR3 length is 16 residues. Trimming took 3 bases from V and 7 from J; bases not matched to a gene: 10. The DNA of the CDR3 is TGCGCCAGCAGCCACCCCAAGGACAGGGCAGGCGGGGAGCTGTTTTTT. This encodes CASSHPKDRAGGELFF.

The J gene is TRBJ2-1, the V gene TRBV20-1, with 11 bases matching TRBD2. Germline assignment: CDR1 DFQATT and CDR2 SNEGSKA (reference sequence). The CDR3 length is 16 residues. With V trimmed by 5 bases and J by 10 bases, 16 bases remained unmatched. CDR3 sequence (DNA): TGCAGTGCTGGAATAAAATTAGCGGGAGGGCCCGGGGAGCAGTTCTTC. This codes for CSAGIKLAGGPGEQFF.

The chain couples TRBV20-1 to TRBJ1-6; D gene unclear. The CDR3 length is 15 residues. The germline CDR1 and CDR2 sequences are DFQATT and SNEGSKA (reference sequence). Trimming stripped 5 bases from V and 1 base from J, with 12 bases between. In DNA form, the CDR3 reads TGCAGTGCTGCTATAGCTGGATCCTATAATTCACCCCTCCACTTT. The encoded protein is CSAAIAGSYNSPLHF.

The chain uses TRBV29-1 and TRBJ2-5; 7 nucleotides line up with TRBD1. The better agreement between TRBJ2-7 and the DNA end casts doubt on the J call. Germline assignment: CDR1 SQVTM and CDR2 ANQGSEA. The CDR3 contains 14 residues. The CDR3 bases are TGCAGCGTTGAAGTCCGGGGACAGAGCTACGAGCAGTACTTC. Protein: CSVEVRGQSYEQYF.

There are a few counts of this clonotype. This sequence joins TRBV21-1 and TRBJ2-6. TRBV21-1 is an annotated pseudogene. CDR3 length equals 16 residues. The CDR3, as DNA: TGTGCCAGCAGCCCCCGAGGTTCGTCTGGGGCCAACGTCCTGACTTTC. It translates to CASSPRGSSGANVLTF.

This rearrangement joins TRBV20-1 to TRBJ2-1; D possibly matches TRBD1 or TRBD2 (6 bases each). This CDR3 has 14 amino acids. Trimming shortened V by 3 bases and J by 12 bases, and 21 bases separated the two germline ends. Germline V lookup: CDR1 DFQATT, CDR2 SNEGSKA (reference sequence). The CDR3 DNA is TGCAGTGCTAGGGGACGCTCGGGGGCTTGGGGGCAGTTCTTC. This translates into CSARGRSGAWGQFF.

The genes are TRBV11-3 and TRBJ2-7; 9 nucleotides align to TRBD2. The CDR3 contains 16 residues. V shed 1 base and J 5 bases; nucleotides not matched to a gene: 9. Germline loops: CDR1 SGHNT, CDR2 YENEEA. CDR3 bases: TGTGCCAGCAGCTTAGGGGGACTAGCTTCGGGCGACGAGCAGTACTTC. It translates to CASSLGGLASGDEQYF.

CDR3 region: CSARDFPSYNEQFF. CDR3 nucleotides: TGCAGTGCTAGAGATTTCCCCTCCTACAATGAGCAGTTCTTC. The rearrangement links TRBV20-1 to TRBJ2-1; no firm D call. Between the trimmed V and J ends, which lost 0 bases and 0 bases, there was a span of 6 bases. Per germline, CDR1 DFQATT and CDR2 SNEGSKA (reference sequence). The CDR3 is 14 residues long.

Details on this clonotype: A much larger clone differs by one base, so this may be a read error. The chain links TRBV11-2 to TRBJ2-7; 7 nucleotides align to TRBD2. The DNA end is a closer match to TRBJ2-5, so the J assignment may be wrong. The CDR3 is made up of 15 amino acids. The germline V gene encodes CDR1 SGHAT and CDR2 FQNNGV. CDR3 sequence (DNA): TGTGCCAGCAGCTTAGGGACTAGGCTCCAAGGGACCCAGTACTTC. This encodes CASSLGTRLQGTQYF.

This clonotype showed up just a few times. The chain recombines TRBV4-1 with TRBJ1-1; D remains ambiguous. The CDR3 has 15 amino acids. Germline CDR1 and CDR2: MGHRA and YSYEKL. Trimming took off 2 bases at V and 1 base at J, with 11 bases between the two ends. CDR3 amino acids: CASSQYTRGNTEAFF. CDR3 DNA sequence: TGCGCCAGCAGCCAATACACACGGGGGAACACTGAAGCTTTCTTT.

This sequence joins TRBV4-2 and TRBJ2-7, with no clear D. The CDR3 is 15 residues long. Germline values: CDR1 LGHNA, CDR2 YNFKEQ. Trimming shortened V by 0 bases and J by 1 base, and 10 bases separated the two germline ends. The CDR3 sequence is CASSQDQLGSYEQYF. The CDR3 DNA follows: TGTGCCAGCAGCCAAGATCAGCTGGGATCCTACGAGCAGTACTTC.

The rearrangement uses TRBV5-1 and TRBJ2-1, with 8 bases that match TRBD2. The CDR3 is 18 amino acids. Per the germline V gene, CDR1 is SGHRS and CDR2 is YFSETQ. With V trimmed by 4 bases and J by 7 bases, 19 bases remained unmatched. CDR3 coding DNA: TGCGCCAGCAGCGAATGGGGTGGGAGTAGCGGGACTCTGAATGAGCAGTTCTTC. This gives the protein CASSEWGGSSGTLNEQFF.

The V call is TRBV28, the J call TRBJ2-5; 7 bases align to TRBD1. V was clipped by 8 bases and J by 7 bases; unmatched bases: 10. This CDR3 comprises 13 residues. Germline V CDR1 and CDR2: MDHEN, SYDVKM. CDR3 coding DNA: TGTGCCAGCGAGCGACAGGGTTCTGGGACCCAGTACTTC. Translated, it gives CASERQGSGTQYF.

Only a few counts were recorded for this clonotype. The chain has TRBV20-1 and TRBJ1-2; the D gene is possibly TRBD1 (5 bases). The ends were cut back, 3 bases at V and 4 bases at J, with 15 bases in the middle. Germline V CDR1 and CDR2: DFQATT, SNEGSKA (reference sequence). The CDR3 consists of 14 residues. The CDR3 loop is CSASFLGGIYGYTF. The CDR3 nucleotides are TGCAGTGCTAGTTTTCTCGGGGGTATCTATGGCTACACCTTC.

The CDR3 coding sequence is TGCAGTGCTTACAGCCCGACTAGCGGGAGTCCCTATGAGCAGTTCTTC. Translation gives CSAYSPTSGSPYEQFF. The rearrangement joins TRBV20-1 to TRBJ2-1; 12 nucleotides align to TRBD2. V shed 5 bases, J shed 8 bases, and the junction held 13 bases outside the gene matches. CDR3 size: 16 residues. CDR1 DFQATT and CDR2 SNEGSKA come from the germline V gene (reference sequence).

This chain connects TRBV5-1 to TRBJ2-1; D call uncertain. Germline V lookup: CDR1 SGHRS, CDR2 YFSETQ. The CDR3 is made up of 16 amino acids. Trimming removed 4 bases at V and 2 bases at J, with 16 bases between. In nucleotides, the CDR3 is TGCGCCAGCAGCGGCGGAAAAAATTGGGCCTACAATGAGCAGTTCTTC. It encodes CASSGGKNWAYNEQFF.

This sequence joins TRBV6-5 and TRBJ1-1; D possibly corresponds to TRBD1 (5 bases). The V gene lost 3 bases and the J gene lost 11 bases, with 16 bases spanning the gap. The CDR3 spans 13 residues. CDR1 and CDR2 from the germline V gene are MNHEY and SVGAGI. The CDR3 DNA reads TGTGCCAGCAGTTATTCCGGACAACCGGGGGCTTTCTTT. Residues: CASSYSGQPGAFF.

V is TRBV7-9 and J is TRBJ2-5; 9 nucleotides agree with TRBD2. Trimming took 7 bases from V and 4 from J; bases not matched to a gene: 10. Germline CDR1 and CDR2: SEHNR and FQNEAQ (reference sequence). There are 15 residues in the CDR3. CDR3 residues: CASNKPGLALETQYF. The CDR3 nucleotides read TGTGCCAGCAACAAACCGGGACTAGCCTTAGAGACCCAGTACTTC.

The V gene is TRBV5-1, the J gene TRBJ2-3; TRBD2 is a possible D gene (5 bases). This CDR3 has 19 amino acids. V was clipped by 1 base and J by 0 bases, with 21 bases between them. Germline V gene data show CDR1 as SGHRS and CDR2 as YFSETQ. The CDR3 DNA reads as TGCGCCAGCAGCTTGAGCGCACTTCGGGGTTCGGCCAGCACAGATACGCAGTATTTT. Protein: CASSLSALRGSASTDTQYF.

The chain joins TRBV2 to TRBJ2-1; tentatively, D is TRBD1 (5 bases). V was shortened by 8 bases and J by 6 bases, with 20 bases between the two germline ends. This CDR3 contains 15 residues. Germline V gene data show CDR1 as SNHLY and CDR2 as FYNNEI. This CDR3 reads CASLDPLTVANEQFF. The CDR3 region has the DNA TGTGCCAGCCTTGACCCGTTGACAGTGGCCAATGAGCAGTTCTTC.

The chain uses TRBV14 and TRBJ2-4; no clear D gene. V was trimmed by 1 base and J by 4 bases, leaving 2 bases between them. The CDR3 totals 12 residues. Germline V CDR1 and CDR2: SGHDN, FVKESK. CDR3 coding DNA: TGTGCCAGCAGCCAAGGGAAAAACATTCAGTACTTC. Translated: CASSQGKNIQYF.